The 25 T cell receptor beta chains listed next were all sequenced from one sample in a study of beta chain features in type 1 diabetes. Study conclusions and caveats: In all four CD4+ subsets, TCRB CDR3 length was significantly, moderately reduced in type 1 diabetes.

Expressed TCRB transcripts got sequenced, as all isolated RNA was reverse transcribed. Produced via immunoSEQ multiplex PCR; TCRdb's table is partial and in-frame only. The table records 150,000 to 200,000 clones, 50% to 70% of them present only once. The antigens of these receptors remain unknown. Material: naive CD4+ T cells from blood. Every receptor here comes from a man younger than 40 with type 1 diabetes.

The table lists this clone with a count of one. The chain recombines TRBV7-9 with TRBJ2-5; no firm D call. The V end was cut by 4 bases, the J end by 3 bases, with 9 bases between. The length of the CDR3 is 13 residues. Germline V gene lookup returns CDR1 SEHNR and CDR2 FQNEAQ (reference sequence). The CDR3 nucleotides are TGTGCCAGCAGCTCGAAAAATGAAGAGACCCAGTACTTC. Its translation: CASSSKNEETQYF.

The chain uses TRBV6-5 and TRBJ1-6, with D possibly being TRBD1 (5 bases). Germline CDR1 reads MNHEY; CDR2 reads SVGAGI. The germline V and J ends were trimmed by 5 bases and 14 bases, with 13 bases remaining between them. The CDR3 is made up of 12 amino acids. CDR3 sequence: CASSPGGAALHF. The CDR3 DNA reads as TGTGCCAGCAGTCCGGGGGGAGCTGCCCTCCACTTT.

This clone was recorded once. The chain employs TRBV5-1 and TRBJ2-5, with D uncertain. CDR3 length equals 15 residues. Looked up from germline, CDR1 is SGHRS and CDR2 is YFSETQ. The V and J ends lost 0 bases and 0 bases respectively, with 9 bases between them. The DNA of the CDR3 is TGCGCCAGCAGCTTGGCCGTAACGGACCAAGAGACCCAGTACTTC. Translating gives CASSLAVTDQETQYF. Complete variable domain (other parts from reference TRBV5-1 and TRBJ2-5): KAGVTQTPRYLIKTRGQQVTLSCSPISGHRSVSWYQQTPGQGLQFLFEYFSETQRNKGNFPGRFSGRQFSNSRSEMNVSTLELGDSALYLCASSLAVTDQETQYFGPGTRLLVL.

There are a few counts of this clone. The rearrangement joins TRBV19 to TRBJ2-2; D gene ambiguous. V gave up 6 bases and J gave up 0 bases, with 11 bases separating them. This CDR3 has 15 residues. The germline V gene encodes CDR1 LNHDA and CDR2 SQIVND (reference sequence). The CDR3 protein is CASRLHTANTGELFF. In DNA, the CDR3 is TGTGCCAGTAGATTACACACAGCGAACACCGGGGAGCTGTTTTTT. The variable domain in full, with the rest retrieved from reference TRBV19 and TRBJ2-2, is DGGITQSPKYLFRKEGQNVTLSCEQNLNHDAMYWYRQDPGQGLRLIYYSQIVNDFQKGDIAEGYSVSREKKESFPLTVTSAQKNPTAFYLCASRLHTANTGELFFGEGSRLTVL.

This clone was recorded a few times. V gene TRBV7-8 combines with J gene TRBJ2-7, with 12 bases that match TRBD1. CDR1 and CDR2 (germline): SGHVS, FQNEAQ. The trim removed 6 bases at V and 6 bases at J, leaving 9 bases unmatched. The length of the CDR3 is 15 residues. The CDR3 DNA sequence: TGTGCCAGCAGGCCGGGACAGGGGGCAATCGCCGAGCAGTACTTC. Translating it yields CASRPGQGAIAEQYF. Looking up the rest from reference TRBV7-8 and TRBJ2-7 gives the full variable domain: GAGVSQSPRYKVAKRGQDVALRCDPISGHVSLFWYQQALGQGPEFLTYFQNEAQLDKSGLPSDRFFAERPEGSVSTLKIQRTQQEDSAVYLCASRPGQGAIAEQYFGPGTRLTVT.

The chain recombines TRBV6-5 with TRBJ2-1; 12 bases agree with TRBD2. Germline CDR1 MNHEY, CDR2 SVGAGI. V dropped 6 bases and J dropped 4; count of bases not matched to a gene: 4. There are 15 residues in the CDR3. CDR3 sequence reads: CASSRTSGVYNEQFF. DNA of the CDR3: TGTGCCAGCAGCCGGACTAGCGGGGTGTACAATGAGCAGTTCTTC.

Worth noting for this clone: At one boundary the junction diverges from the germline segment, which might be a read error. V and J are TRBV18 and TRBJ2-7; D unclear. This CDR3 is 12 amino acids long. Germline loops: CDR1 KGHSH, CDR2 LQKENI. CDR3 protein: CASSPPYDRPHF. In DNA form, the CDR3 reads TGTGCCAGCTCACCTCCTTACGACCGGCCTCACTTC. The full variable domain, its missing parts supplied by reference TRBV18 and TRBJ2-7, is NAGVMQNPRHLVRRRGQEARLRCSPMKGHSHVYWYRQLPEEGLKFMVYLQKENIIDESGMPKERFSAEFPKEGPSILRIQQVVRGDSAAYFCASSPPYDRPHFGPGTRLTVT.

The V gene is TRBV18, the J gene TRBJ1-2; 8 bases line up with TRBD1. V shed 3 bases, J shed 2 bases, and the junction held 8 bases outside the gene matches. The CDR3 runs 16 residues. Germline V gives CDR1 KGHSH, CDR2 LQKENI. DNA of the CDR3: TGTGCCAGCTCACCCCGCGGACAGGGTCTGAACTATGGCTACACCTTC. Translation: CASSPRGQGLNYGYTF. The full variable domain, rest sourced from reference TRBV18 and TRBJ1-2, is NAGVMQNPRHLVRRRGQEARLRCSPMKGHSHVYWYRQLPEEGLKFMVYLQKENIIDESGMPKERFSAEFPKEGPSILRIQQVVRGDSAAYFCASSPRGQGLNYGYTFGSGTRLTVV.

The rearrangement uses TRBV30 and TRBJ1-5; no firm D call. From germline, CDR1 is GTSNPN and CDR2 SVGIG (reference sequence). Between the trimmed V and J ends, which lost 0 bases and 0 bases, there was a span of 3 bases. The CDR3 totals 13 residues. The CDR3 loop reads CAWSVGSNQPQHF. CDR3 DNA: TGTGCCTGGAGTGTTGGTAGCAATCAGCCCCAGCATTTT. Together with reference TRBV30 and TRBJ1-5, the CDR3 gives the full variable domain: SQTIHQWPATLVQPVGSPLSLECTVEGTSNPNLYWYRQAAGRGLQLLFYSVGIGQISSEVPQNLSASRPQDRQFILSSKKLLLSDSGFYLCAWSVGSNQPQHFGDGTRLSIL.

This clone appeared once. The gene calls are TRBV4-3 and TRBJ1-1, with D possibly TRBD1 on 5 matching bases. The germline gives CDR1 LGHNA, CDR2 YSLEER. V gave up 0 bases and J gave up 6 bases, with 8 bases separating them. The CDR3 is 13 residues long. The CDR3: CASSQDSRAEAFF. The DNA of the CDR3 is TGCGCCAGCAGCCAAGATAGCAGGGCTGAAGCTTTCTTT.

This clone was recorded a few times. J is TRBJ2-1 and V is TRBV7-2; 8 nucleotides align to TRBD2. The CDR3 length is 14 residues. CDR1 and CDR2 (germline): SGHTA, FQGNSA. The junction had 5 bases not matched to a gene; V was cut back by 6 bases and J by 4 bases. The CDR3 loop is CASRSGGKYNEQFF. CDR3 in DNA: TGTGCCAGCAGGAGCGGGGGAAAATACAATGAGCAGTTCTTC.

This clone was seen a handful of times. The gene calls are TRBV7-2 and TRBJ2-7; the D call may be TRBD1 or TRBD2 (6 bases each). Germline V gene data show CDR1 as SGHTA and CDR2 as FQGNSA. The V gene lost 5 bases and the J gene lost 3 bases, with 17 bases spanning the gap. The CDR3 is made up of 15 amino acids. The CDR3: CASSAGHQAIYEQYF. The CDR3 DNA reads TGTGCCAGCAGCGCGGGACACCAGGCGATCTACGAGCAGTACTTC.

The rearrangement links TRBV19 to TRBJ2-1, with TRBD2 as a possible D gene (5 bases). The V end lost 2 bases, the J end lost 4 bases, and 9 bases lay between the germline ends. The CDR3 sequence is 14 residues long. In germline, CDR1 is LNHDA, CDR2 SQIVND (reference sequence). CDR3: CASSILAGYNEQFF. DNA for the CDR3: TGTGCCAGTAGTATACTAGCTGGTTACAATGAGCAGTTCTTC. The variable domain in full, with the rest retrieved from reference TRBV19 and TRBJ2-1, is DGGITQSPKYLFRKEGQNVTLSCEQNLNHDAMYWYRQDPGQGLRLIYYSQIVNDFQKGDIAEGYSVSREKKESFPLTVTSAQKNPTAFYLCASSILAGYNEQFFGPGTRLTVL.

This chain links TRBV7-2 with TRBJ1-5, with 7 bases aligning to TRBD1. Unmatched junction bases numbered 5, after V lost 6 bases and J lost 0 bases. From germline, CDR1 is SGHTA and CDR2 FQGNSA. The CDR3 contains 15 residues. The CDR3 DNA reads as TGTGCCAGCAGACCCACAGGGGTTAGCAATCAGCCCCAGCATTTT. Its translation: CASRPTGVSNQPQHF.

This clone has only a few counts. The chain recombines TRBV19 with TRBJ2-1; D might be TRBD1 (5 bases). CDR3 length equals 13 residues. The germline gives CDR1 LNHDA, CDR2 SQIVND (reference sequence). Trimming cost V 5 bases and J 4 bases, with 9 bases left between them. Here the CDR3 DNA reads TGTGCCAGTAGTGGGCAGGGATACAATGAGCAGTTCTTC. This translates into CASSGQGYNEQFF. The full variable domain, in which reference TRBV19 and TRBJ2-1 provide the parts outside the CDR3, is DGGITQSPKYLFRKEGQNVTLSCEQNLNHDAMYWYRQDPGQGLRLIYYSQIVNDFQKGDIAEGYSVSREKKESFPLTVTSAQKNPTAFYLCASSGQGYNEQFFGPGTRLTVL.

The chain employs TRBV4-3 and TRBJ1-1, with D unresolved. Trimming stripped 3 bases from V and 2 bases from J, with 10 bases between. Germline V lookup: CDR1 LGHNA, CDR2 YSLEER. This CDR3 has 14 residues. Here the CDR3 reads CASSQSRINTEAFF. CDR3 nucleotide sequence: TGCGCCAGCAGCCAGTCGCGAATTAACACTGAAGCTTTCTTT.

V is TRBV7-8 and J is TRBJ1-2; 9 bases align to TRBD1. With V trimmed by 2 bases and J by 10 bases, 8 bases remained unmatched. The length of the CDR3 is 14 residues. The V gene's germline CDR1 is SGHVS and CDR2 FQNEAQ. The CDR3 bases are TGTGCCAGCAGCTTATGGCTGGACAGGGGATCCTACACCTTC. Protein: CASSLWLDRGSYTF.

The chain is built from TRBV10-3 and TRBJ2-7, with D unclear. CDR3 length: 15 amino acids. The V and J ends lost 0 bases and 2 bases respectively, with 11 bases between them. CDR1 and CDR2 from the germline V gene are ENHRY and SYGVKD. In DNA, the CDR3 is TGTGCCATCAGTGAGTCGAATCCCAGCCCCTACGAGCAGTACTTC. As protein: CAISESNPSPYEQYF.

This clone was observed a single time. V usage is TRBV9 and J usage is TRBJ2-2, with D hard to call. Germline V gene data show CDR1 as SGDLS and CDR2 as YYNGEE. This CDR3 is 12 amino acids long. The V end was cut by 0 bases, the J end by 7 bases, with 4 bases between. CDR3 loop: CASSVDDGELFF. In nucleotides, the CDR3 is TGTGCCAGCAGCGTAGATGACGGGGAGCTGTTTTTT.

The chain employs TRBV13 and TRBJ1-2; a weak D match, TRBD1 (5 bases). Germline V lookup: CDR1 PRHDT, CDR2 FYEKMQ (reference sequence). The CDR3 runs 15 residues. Trimming removed 1 base from V and 4 bases from J, with 13 bases in between. Here the CDR3 reads CASSLDRGLSYGYTF. The CDR3, as DNA: TGTGCCAGCAGCTTAGATCGGGGCTTGAGCTATGGCTACACCTTC.

This clone has a single count. CDR3 region: CASSPADSGEQYF. The DNA of the CDR3 is TGCGCCAGCAGCCCCGCGGATAGCGGCGAGCAGTACTTC. The gene calls are TRBV5-1 and TRBJ2-7; the D gene is possibly TRBD2 (6 bases). Germline values: CDR1 SGHRS, CDR2 YFSETQ. There are 13 residues in the CDR3. Trimming took off 4 bases at V and 6 bases at J, with 14 bases between the two ends.

There are a few counts of this clone. The chain has TRBV4-1 and TRBJ2-3, with D perhaps matching TRBD2 (5 bases). The CDR3 contains 16 residues. V was clipped by 1 base and J by 2 bases, with 13 bases between them. Germline CDR1 reads MGHRA; CDR2 reads YSYEKL. The CDR3 DNA follows: TGCGCCAGCAGCCAAGGGTCCCGGGGTCACACAGATACGCAGTATTTT. It codes for CASSQGSRGHTDTQYF.

This rearrangement joins TRBV9 to TRBJ1-6, with unresolved D. V lost 0 bases and J 7 bases, leaving 8 bases between the germline ends. This CDR3 spans 14 amino acids. The germline V gene encodes CDR1 SGDLS and CDR2 YYNGEE. CDR3 in amino acids: CASSVGSPNSPLHF. The CDR3 DNA is TGTGCCAGCAGCGTAGGTTCCCCCAATTCACCCCTCCACTTT.

The rearrangement links TRBV30 to TRBJ2-1; D might be TRBD2 (5 bases). The CDR3 is 14 amino acids. The V end lost 4 bases, the J end lost 8 bases, and 18 bases lay between the germline ends. The V gene's germline CDR1 is GTSNPN and CDR2 SVGIG (reference sequence). The CDR3 is CAWKAGVYPHEQFF. The CDR3 bases are TGTGCCTGGAAGGCCGGGGTCTATCCTCATGAGCAGTTCTTC.

This clone came up a few times. This chain links TRBV7-2 with TRBJ2-3, with TRBD2 matching 7 bases. The CDR3 length is 15 residues. Per the germline V gene, CDR1 is SGHTA and CDR2 is FQGNSA. V lost 5 bases to trimming and J lost 2 bases; unmatched junction nucleotides: 7. The CDR3 nucleotides read TGTGCCAGCAGCCTCCGGGACTATGCCACAGATACGCAGTATTTT. This encodes CASSLRDYATDTQYF.